A selection of T cell receptor beta chains follows, all from one sample in a study of blood T cell repertoires in COVID-19. Profiling relied on immunoSEQ multiplex PCR, and the TCRdb table lists in-frame clones only, not all of them. The sample has fewer than 70,000 clones, about 79% seen once. The source material was peripheral blood. The receptors were sampled from a human donor in a cohort sampled during active COVID-19. CDR3s include the opening cysteine and the closing phenylalanine or tryptophan. A D gene is named only where the DNA matches it firmly. For some rows the clone size is stated as once, few or many, or as a class when expanded; others skip it.

J gene | clone size | V gene | D gene | CDR3 DNA | CDR3 protein
TRBJ2-7 | once | TRBV7-9 | TRBD1 | TGTGCCAGCAGCTCCCCGAGACAGGGGCAATTTAATTACGAGCAGTACTTC | CASSSPRQGQFNYEQYF
TRBJ1-6 | . | TRBV27 | . | TGTGCCAGCCATAGTCCCGGTGTTGATTCACCCCTCCACTTT | CASHSPGVDSPLHF
TRBJ2-1 | . | TRBV7-2 | . | TGTGCCAGCAGCTTAGCAGGAGGGGTCAATGAGCAGTTCTTC | CASSLAGGVNEQFF
TRBJ2-7 | . | TRBV6-5 | TRBD2 | TGTGCCAGCGGCGGGACTAGTCTCCGCGAGCAGTACTTC | CASGGTSLREQYF
TRBJ2-1 | . | TRBV6-1 | . | TGTGCCAGCAGTGATTTGAGCAGGCCCTCCTACAATGAGCAGTTCTTC | CASSDLSRPSYNEQFF
TRBJ2-2 | . | TRBV30 | . | TGTGCCTGGAGCGGGGAGGACACCGGGGAGCTGTTTTTT | CAWSGEDTGELFF
TRBJ1-5 | once | TRBV30 | . | TGTGCCTGGAGTGTACGCGGCAATCAGCCCCAGCATTTT | CAWSVRGNQPQHF
TRBJ1-4 | . | TRBV2 | TRBD1 | TGTGCCAGCAGTGAAGCGGGACAGCAAAATGAAAAACTGTTTTTT | CASSEAGQQNEKLFF
TRBJ1-2 | few | TRBV29-1 | TRBD1 | TGCAGCGTTTCCTCGCCGCAGGGGGCTGGGTATGGCTACACCTTC | CSVSSPQGAGYGYTF
TRBJ1-1 | large | TRBV5-6 | . | TGTGCCAGCAGCTTGAGGGGCACTGAAGCTTTCTTT | CASSLRGTEAFF
TRBJ2-3 | . | TRBV28 | TRBD1 | TGTGCCAGCAGTTTTCAGGGGGCAGATACGCAGTATTTT | CASSFQGADTQYF
TRBJ2-1 | few | TRBV19 | . | TGTGCCAGTCAACTCTCGGGCGCGGGGGCCGGGAATGAGCAGTTCTTC | CASQLSGAGAGNEQFF
TRBJ2-3 | . | TRBV5-1 | TRBD2 | TGCGCCAGCAGCGAGGGGGGACTAGCGCCCACAGATACGCAGTATTTT | CASSEGGLAPTDTQYF
TRBJ2-3 | . | TRBV5-4 | TRBD2 | TGTGCCAGCAGCCCTGGGACTAGCGGAGATACGCAGTATTTT | CASSPGTSGDTQYF
TRBJ2-7 | . | TRBV18 | . | TGTGCCAGCTCACCGGGGGCTTACTACGAGCAGTACTTC | CASSPGAYYEQYF
TRBJ1-1 | . | TRBV6-2/TRBV6-3 | . | TGTGCCAGCAGTTCCAACCGAATAACTACTGAAGCTTTCTTT | CASSSNRITTEAFF
TRBJ1-2 | few | TRBV30 | . | TGTGCCTGGAGTTCCCGGGGGGCGTTGAGCTACACCTTC | CAWSSRGALSYTF
TRBJ2-7 | . | TRBV5-4 | . | TGTGCCAGCAGCTACGACAGAGCCTACGAGCAGTACTTC | CASSYDRAYEQYF
TRBJ2-7 | . | TRBV6-6 | . | TGTGCCAGCAGTTACGACGGGAGACGGGGTGAGCAGTACTTC | CASSYDGRRGEQYF
TRBJ1-3 | . | TRBV30 | TRBD1 | TGTGCCTGGCACCGGGACAGGGCAAGAAACACCATATATTTT | CAWHRDRARNTIYF
TRBJ1-5 | few | TRBV19 | . | TGTGCCAGTAGCCGTAATAGGGGGGGTCAGCCCCAGCATTTT | CASSRNRGGQPQHF
TRBJ1-1 | . | TRBV28 | . | TGTGCCAGCAGTTTCGAAACAGAGAACACTGAAGCTTTCTTT | CASSFETENTEAFF
TRBJ2-5 | once | TRBV4-2 | . | TGTGCCAGCAGCCGACTACCAATCCAAGAGACCCAGTACTTC | CASSRLPIQETQYF
TRBJ2-7 | . | TRBV7-8 | TRBD1 | TGTGCCAGCAGCACCTCCGGGACAGGGATCAACGAGCAGTACTTC | CASSTSGTGINEQYF
TRBJ1-2 | . | TRBV6-5 | TRBD1 | TGTGCCAGCAGTTCAACCGGGACAGGGCACTATGGCTACACCTTC | CASSSTGTGHYGYTF
TRBJ2-7 | few | TRBV6-5 | . | TGTGCCAGCAGTTTTCGGGGGATGTACGAGCAGTACTTC | CASSFRGMYEQYF
TRBJ1-1 | once | TRBV11-1 | TRBD1 | TGTGCCAGCAGCTTAACCCCCAGGGGGTACTTTGAAGCTTTCTTT | CASSLTPRGYFEAFF
TRBJ2-1 | . | TRBV27 | . | TGTGCCAGCTGCATCCCGACAGGTCCACTTGACAATGAGCAGTTCTTC | CASCIPTGPLDNEQFF
TRBJ2-7 | few | TRBV30 | TRBD2 | TGTGCCTGGAGTGGACTAGCGGGAGGGAGCTCCTACGAGCAGTACTTC | CAWSGLAGGSSYEQYF
TRBJ2-7 | . | TRBV29-1 | TRBD1 | TGCAGCGTGGATTCCGGGACAGCCTACGAGCAGTACTTC | CSVDSGTAYEQYF
TRBJ2-2 | . | TRBV9 | TRBD2 | TGTGCCAGCAGCTTAAGCGGGGGCCTACCCGGGGAGCTGTTTTTT | CASSLSGGLPGELFF
TRBJ2-1 | . | TRBV25-1 | TRBD2 | TGTGCCAGCAGTGAGTGGGAGGGCCAGGTAGAGCAGTTCTTC | CASSEWEGQVEQFF
TRBJ2-1 | . | TRBV20-1 | TRBD2 | TGCAGTGCTCGTGGGACTAGCCTCGATGAGCAGTTCTTC | CSARGTSLDEQFF
TRBJ2-7 | . | TRBV6-2/TRBV6-3 | . | TGTGCCAGCAGTTACTCGGCAATCTCAGGTTACGAGCAGTACTTC | CASSYSAISGYEQYF
TRBJ1-1 | . | TRBV12-3/TRBV12-4 | TRBD1 | TGTGCCAGCAGTCGGGGACAGGTCGGAGCTTTCTTT | CASSRGQVGAFF
TRBJ1-5 | . | TRBV6-1 | . | TGTGCCAGCAGTGAAGGGCAAGTTAGCAATCAGCCCCAGCATTTT | CASSEGQVSNQPQHF
TRBJ2-7 | . | TRBV28 | . | TGTGCCAGCAGTCGAACTAGGGGGCGGGGCTACGAGCAGTACTTC | CASSRTRGRGYEQYF
TRBJ2-7 | . | TRBV7-8 | . | TGTGCCAGCAGCTTCGAGAAGCGCTACGAGCAGTACTTC | CASSFEKRYEQYF
TRBJ1-3 | . | TRBV7-9 | TRBD1 | TGTGCCAGCAGCTCGCTCGGGACAGCTGGAAACACCATATATTTT | CASSSLGTAGNTIYF
TRBJ2-7 | . | TRBV27 | . | TGTGCCAGCAGTTTCGGACGGACTGCCTACGAGCAGTACTTC | CASSFGRTAYEQYF
TRBJ2-7 | . | TRBV6-5 | TRBD1 | TGTGCCAGCAGCAAACAGGGGACGGGTTGGTACGAGCAGTACTTC | CASSKQGTGWYEQYF
TRBJ2-7 | . | TRBV4-1 | TRBD2 | TGCGCCAGCAGCCAACAAACGGGACTAGCGGCCTTCTACGAGCAGTACTTC | CASSQQTGLAAFYEQYF
TRBJ2-3 | . | TRBV7-2 | TRBD1 | TGTGCCAGCAGCACGGGACAGGGGGCGGCGGCAGATACGCAGTATTTT | CASSTGQGAAADTQYF
TRBJ2-7 | . | TRBV12-3/TRBV12-4 | . | TGTGCCAGCAGATCTAGCTCCTACGAGCAGTACTTC | CASRSSSYEQYF
TRBJ2-7 | once | TRBV5-6 | TRBD1 | TGTGCCAGCAGCTACCGGACAGGGGACTACGAGCAGTACTTC | CASSYRTGDYEQYF
TRBJ2-1 | . | TRBV7-7 | . | TGTGCTAGCAGCTTAGGCGGGGGCAGATACAATGAGCAGTTCTTC | CASSLGGGRYNEQFF
TRBJ1-2 | few | TRBV18 | TRBD1 | TGTGCCAGCTCACCATCCGGGACAGGATACTATGGCTACACCTTC | CASSPSGTGYYGYTF
TRBJ2-5 | few | TRBV5-4 | TRBD1 | TGTGCCAGCAGCTTGGTCAAGGGGGCGGGAGAGACCCAGTACTTC | CASSLVKGAGETQYF
TRBJ1-2 | . | TRBV5-1 | TRBD1 | TGCGCCAGCAGCTTGAAGACAGGGTCCCCCTATGGCTACACCTTC | CASSLKTGSPYGYTF
TRBJ2-1 | . | TRBV19 | TRBD2 | TGTGCCAGTATGATCGGGGGGAGGAATGAGCAGTTCTTC | CASMIGGRNEQFF
TRBJ1-4 | . | TRBV30 | . | TGTGCCTGGAGTCCTACGGTAGATGAAAAACTGTTTTTT | CAWSPTVDEKLFF